Included here is one T cell receptor (beta chain) sequence, with context. The method was immunoSEQ multiplex PCR; TCRdb's version includes in-frame clones alone and lacks a portion of them. In the table there are 30,000 to 50,000 clones, approximately 90% of which are singletons. The data stem from a study of PD-L1 blockade in urothelial cancer. Background on the study: Patients, treated from about 2014 onward, received atezolizumab 1,200 mg intravenously every 3 weeks. Analyses used blood from 3 weeks (second dose) and 6 weeks after treatment start.

Time point indicated: pretreatment peripheral blood. Pretreatment and on-treatment samples were taken, numbering 1 to 8 per patient. The CDR3 contains 16 residues. The V end was cut by 8 bases, the J end by 3 bases, with 22 bases between. CDR1 and CDR2 from the germline V gene are SNHLY and FYNNEI. This specimen was PBMCs, taken around atezolizumab (anti-PD-L1) treatment. The V call is TRBV2, the J call TRBJ2-5; the D gene is possibly TRBD1 (6 bases). This clonotype was obtained from a woman aged 55-69 years with urothelial cancer. The CDR3 DNA follows: TGTGCCAGCTCCCCCGCCAGAAATCAGGGGAAAGAGACCCAGTACTTC. Translated: CASSPARNQGKETQYF.